This T cell receptor beta chain was identified during a study of tumor-infiltrating lymphocytes in primary liver carcinoma. General study findings and limits: A significantly higher top-250-clone fraction was found in tumors than in blood (p = 0.039). Pairs of tumor regions overlapped more than tumor-adjacent and tumor-blood pairs did. Bulk unsorted material prevented CD4+ and CD8+ repertoire comparison.

Blood RNA originated from unsorted whole blood, with germline DNA additionally extracted. Among the patients, all had chronic HBV infection and none had been treated. Priming with a constant-region primer yielded TCR beta cDNA from about 510 ng total RNA. Employing slightly modified ARM-PCR, three nested multiplex PCR rounds were run, and these gave rise to the TCR beta libraries. The first two PCR rounds used TRBV1-TRBV30 forward primers with a C-beta reverse primer, about 10 cycles each. Using its own MiXCR run on the multiplex PCR reads, TCRdb lists one record per CDR3 protein. This sample carries approximately 320,000 distinct CDR3 sequences, roughly 60% of them seen once, and the ten largest clones take 15% to 20%. V lost 2 bases to trimming and J lost 7 bases, with 9 bases between them. Germline assignment: CDR1 ENHRY and CDR2 SYGVKD. CDR3 size: 13 residues. Details on this clonotype: No antigen is known for it.

The TCR originated in a woman aged 30 to 39 with primary liver carcinoma and hepatitis B virus infection. What was sequenced was peripheral blood. V usage is TRBV10-3 and J usage is TRBJ1-5; D gene ambiguous. The CDR3 DNA reads TGTGCCATCAGTGAGGGGCCCGAACAGCCCCAGCATTTT. Translating gives CAISEGPEQPQHF.